This T cell receptor beta chain was retrieved from a study of T-cell memory formation after mild COVID-19 (dated by TCRdb to the early 2020s). In terms of the full investigation: TCR sequence clusters from the two donors were largely donor specific. In a couple of donors, T-cell clones that expanded and contracted after mild COVID-19 were followed by sequencing TCRalpha and TCRbeta repertoires longitudinally. The cohort comprised two young, previously healthy adult volunteers, one female and one male. The paper as a whole reports these results and caveats: The detection of some responding clones in pre-infection memory suggests that pre-existing cross-reactive memory T cells joined the SARS-CoV-2 response. The second-wave clones that peaked on day 37 were not confirmed to be SARS-CoV-2 specific. The study included only a couple of mild cases, and larger cohorts that include severe cases with pre-infection samples were judged to be necessary. Contracting CD4+ clones turned up mainly in the CM and EM memory subsets, whereas EMRA was where CD8+ clones were enriched. Balanced CD4/CD8 phenotypes were observed for clones contracting from day 15 to 85, whereas a bias towards CD4+ was observed for a second wave of clones expanding from day 15 to 37.

Ficoll-Paque density gradient centrifugation was the method used to isolate PBMCs. The sequencer listed for this sample is Illumina NovaSeq 6000. TCRalpha and TCRbeta cDNA libraries were built by 5'RACE with constant-segment primers, adding sample barcodes and unique molecular identifiers. Trizol reagent was used to extract RNA from every sample. The libraries were amplified in two PCR steps, and the second step added a second sample barcode and Illumina TruSeq adapters. Sequencing of libraries was performed on an Illumina NovaSeq with 2 x 150 bp paired-end reads. For the original study's pipeline: The reads were demultiplexed and collapsed into UMI-guided consensus sequences using migec v1.2.7. Using mixcr v2.1.11, UMI consensuses were aligned to TRA and TRB V and J templates and then assembled into clonotypes. A clonotype was counted as expanded or contracted only when both edgeR and NoisET called the clonotype significant, with the noise models trained on biological replicates. edgeR calls used a false discovery rate-adjusted p below 0.01 and a log2 fold-change threshold of 1. As an exploratory analysis of dynamics, max-normalized trajectories of the 1000 most abundant clonotypes were examined by PCA with hierarchical clustering. Each responding clone was given a CD4 or CD8 phenotype based on the CD4+ and CD8+ repertoires, which had been sequenced separately. The public sequencing data were trimmed at Q25 with fastp and processed into clonotypes with MiXCR by TCRdb, which kept only in-frame beta chains. Each record represents a unique CDR3 protein, reported with the most common genes and DNA among its rows. It is TCRdb's table, rather than the study itself, that gives the V and J calls and clone size. The sample table shows over 250,000 distinct CDR3 sequences, and 15% to 20% are seen once. The ten most abundant clones make up about a fifth of the sample.

Of note for this clonotype: Its target antigen remains unknown. No per-base quality is available; no much larger clone lies one base away.

Its CDR3 holds 16 amino acids, cysteine through phenylalanine. Here the CDR3 DNA is all that survives: 48 bases in frame from base 1. The germline V gene supplies CDR1 KGHDR and CDR2 SFDVKD. The junction shows trimming of 3 bases on V and 6 bases on J, and the gene matches do not reach 8 bases of it. The source material was PBMCs or a T cell subset sorted from them (not recorded which). The source is a man aged 18 to 35 who had mild COVID-19 (a few samples of this study predate the infection). The sample titles of this study are shuffled in the database, so cell type and time point are left out; the donor was told from shared clones. The V and J genes are TRBV24-1 and TRBJ2-3; TRBD1 fits 10 bases in the junction. The CDR3 region reads CATSDPGDRGADTQYF. The bases are TGTGCCACCAGTGATCCAGGGGACAGGGGTGCTGATACGCAGTATTTT.